The 7 T cell receptor beta chains presented below share a single source sample, sequenced in a study of blood T cell repertoires in COVID-19. Only in-frame clones appear in the TCRdb table, and some are missing; sequencing was by immunoSEQ multiplex PCR. The sample comprises about 430,000 clones, about 90% of which are singletons, and roughly 0.78% rests with the top ten. The source material was peripheral blood. The receptors here all came from a man between 18 and 29 years old with COVID-19, enrolled during active disease.

The chain has TRBV7-2 and TRBJ1-3, with 11 nucleotides matching TRBD1. The V gene's germline CDR1 is SGHTA and CDR2 FQGNSA. Unmatched junction bases numbered 13, after V lost 5 bases and J lost 4 bases. This CDR3 has 18 amino acids. The CDR3 sequence: CASSPFRTGGAEGNTIYF. CDR3 DNA sequence: TGTGCCAGCAGCCCCTTCAGGACAGGGGGCGCGGAGGGAAACACCATATATTTT.

With respect to this clone: Distinct nucleotide sequences in the sample also encode this CDR3. The V gene is TRBV24-1, the J gene TRBJ2-1; no clear D. This CDR3 is 12 amino acids long. CDR1 is KGHDR, CDR2 SFDVKD, per germline. V shed 5 bases and J shed 4 bases, with 5 bases lying between them. The DNA for the CDR3 is TGTGCCACCAGTGGAGGATACAATGAGCAGTTCTTC. Amino acids: CATSGGYNEQFF.

The V and J genes are TRBV7-9 and TRBJ1-6; maybe TRBD1 (5 bases). The germline CDR1 and CDR2 sequences are SEHNR and FQNEAQ (reference sequence). Trimming stripped 5 bases from V and 3 bases from J, with 17 bases between. This CDR3 is built from 17 residues. The CDR3 region has the DNA TGTGCCAGCAGCACCAGTCAGGGTCTAGTCTATAATTCACCCCTCCACTTT. Translated: CASSTSQGLVYNSPLHF.

This chain uses TRBV20-1 with TRBJ2-1, with a weak D call TRBD2 (5 bases). The CDR3 runs to 14 residues. Germline loops: CDR1 DFQATT, CDR2 SNEGSKA (reference sequence). Trimming removed 3 bases from V and 6 bases from J, with 15 bases in between. The CDR3 protein is CSASQPSGGNEQFF. The CDR3 region has the DNA TGCAGTGCTAGTCAGCCAAGCGGAGGCAATGAGCAGTTCTTC.

This sequence joins TRBV6-5 and TRBJ2-1; 10 nucleotides agree with TRBD2. The CDR3 is made up of 14 amino acids. V shed 7 bases and J 5 bases; nucleotides not matched to a gene: 5. CDR1 and CDR2 (germline): MNHEY, SVGAGI. CDR3 residues: CASMSGGGNNEQFF. The CDR3 DNA is TGTGCCAGCATGAGCGGGGGGGGAAACAATGAGCAGTTCTTC.

This rearrangement joins TRBV11-2 to TRBJ2-2; D ambiguous. V dropped 4 bases and J dropped 6 bases, with 9 bases sitting between them. CDR1 is SGHAT, CDR2 FQNNGV, per germline. The CDR3 has 13 amino acids. Here the CDR3 reads CASSSTSAGELFF. Written as DNA, the CDR3 is TGTGCCAGCAGCTCCACCAGCGCCGGGGAGCTGTTTTTT.

The chain is built from TRBV2 and TRBJ1-1; 10 nucleotides match TRBD1. CDR1 and CDR2 (germline): SNHLY, FYNNEI. The CDR3 sequence is 14 residues long. V was clipped by 6 bases and J by 5 bases; unmatched bases: 6. The CDR3 nucleotides are TGTGCCAGCAGCTTGGCGGGACAGGGGACTGAAGCTTTCTTT. Amino acids: CASSLAGQGTEAFF.